The 28 T cell receptor beta chains in this list originate from one sample, sequenced in a study of control samples from healthy donors and cancer patients (dated by TCRdb to about 2020). Library prep was done by the immunoSEQ multiplex PCR assay. TCRdb holds this immuneACCESS table with in-frame rearrangements only. Some clones are missing; in checked studies, unresolved V genes explain under half, and the rest has no known cause. The sample data list some 18,000 clones, and around four fifths of these were observed just once. About 31% of the sample comes from the top ten. Sequences were obtained from PBMCs. The source of these receptors is an older woman with lung cancer.

Only one count was recorded for this clone. The J gene is TRBJ2-7, the V gene TRBV29-1, with D hard to call. The germline V and J ends were trimmed by 6 bases and 3 bases, with 9 bases remaining between them. The V gene's germline CDR1 is SQVTM and CDR2 ANQGSEA. The CDR3 totals 11 residues. The CDR3 bases are TGCAGCGTAAAGGGATTCTACGAGCAGTACTTC. Translation: CSVKGFYEQYF.

V gene TRBV6-5 combines with J gene TRBJ2-6, with TRBD1 matching over 12 bases. Germline V gives CDR1 MNHEY, CDR2 SVGAGI. The CDR3 length is 15 residues. V trimming: 6 bases; J trimming: 9 bases; junction bases outside the gene matches: 6. CDR3 in amino acids: CASSPGQGAVNVLTF. In nucleotides, the CDR3 is TGTGCCAGCAGCCCGGGACAGGGGGCAGTCAACGTCCTGACTTTC.

The gene calls are TRBV28 and TRBJ2-7, with a tentative D call TRBD2 (6 bases). V was cut by 10 bases and J by 3 bases, with 19 bases left in between. Per the germline V gene, CDR1 is MDHEN and CDR2 is SYDVKM. The CDR3 is 14 amino acids. In nucleotides, the CDR3 is TGTGCCAACCACCGGGACTCAATAAACTACGAGCAGTACTTC. Translation: CANHRDSINYEQYF.

The V gene is TRBV18, the J gene TRBJ2-7, with D tentatively TRBD1 (5 bases). CDR3 length: 13 residues. Germline V gene data show CDR1 as KGHSH and CDR2 as LQKENI. Between the trimmed V and J ends, which lost 2 bases and 3 bases, there was a span of 8 bases. The CDR3 DNA is TGTGCCAGCTCACCAATCAGGGACTACGAGCAGTACTTC. Its translation is CASSPIRDYEQYF.

This chain uses TRBV2 with TRBJ2-5, with D tentatively TRBD1 (5 bases). Trimming took off 5 bases at V and 5 bases at J, with 18 bases between the two ends. The germline V gene encodes CDR1 SNHLY and CDR2 FYNNEI. This CDR3 has 15 amino acids. The CDR3 region is CASSTGHSAAETQYF. The CDR3, as DNA: TGTGCCAGCAGTACAGGCCACTCGGCGGCCGAGACCCAGTACTTC.

The V and J genes are TRBV2 and TRBJ1-2; TRBD1 agrees at 8 bases. The V gene's germline CDR1 is SNHLY and CDR2 FYNNEI. After removal of 5 bases from V and 3 bases from J, the junction contained 5 bases not matched to a gene. CDR3 length: 14 residues. CDR3 coding DNA: TGTGCCAGCAGTCTAACGACAGGGGACTATGGCTACACCTTC. Translation gives CASSLTTGDYGYTF.

The chain couples TRBV21-1 to TRBJ2-1; no DNA check was done on the table's D call, TRBD2. TRBV21-1 is a pseudogene segment. The CDR3 covers 16 residues. The CDR3 nucleotides read TGTGCCAGCAGCAAATGGGGACTCGACCAGTACAATGAGCAGTTCTTC. Its translation is CASSKWGLDQYNEQFF.

CDR3 residues: CASSPARGTDTQYF. The CDR3 DNA reads as TGTGCCAGCTCACCAGCCAGGGGGACAGATACGCAGTATTTT. The V gene is TRBV18, the J gene TRBJ2-3, with TRBD1 matching over 7 bases. The V gene's germline CDR1 is KGHSH and CDR2 LQKENI. Unmatched junction bases numbered 2, after V lost 2 bases and J lost 3 bases. The CDR3 has 14 amino acids.

The V and J genes are TRBV27 and TRBJ2-1; D unresolved. The CDR3 sequence is 14 residues long. Germline V lookup: CDR1 MNHEY, CDR2 SMNVEV (reference sequence). Trimming shortened V by 0 bases and J by 5 bases, and 8 bases separated the two germline ends. The DNA of the CDR3 is TGTGCCAGCAGTTTATCGGTAACCGACAATGAGCAGTTCTTC. It encodes CASSLSVTDNEQFF.

J is TRBJ1-1 and V is TRBV10-3, with 7 bases identical to TRBD1. Germline V gene lookup returns CDR1 ENHRY and CDR2 SYGVKD. The CDR3 consists of 13 residues. With 3 bases clipped from V and 4 bases from J, the junction kept 2 bases outside the gene matches. The CDR3 loop is CAISDGTVTEAFF. The CDR3 nucleotides read TGTGCCATCAGTGATGGGACAGTCACTGAAGCTTTCTTT.

The CDR3 loop reads CASSGQGGNQPQHF. Written as DNA, the CDR3 is TGTGCCAGCTCCGGACAGGGCGGCAATCAGCCCCAGCATTTT. The chain joins TRBV6-5 to TRBJ1-5; 8 positions match TRBD1. This CDR3 contains 14 residues. J lost 2 bases, V lost 8 bases, and 5 bases had no gene match. The germline V gene has CDR1 MNHEY and CDR2 SVGAGI.

The V and J genes are TRBV4-3 and TRBJ1-2, with D maybe TRBD1 (6 bases). V was trimmed by 2 bases and J by 7 bases, leaving 14 bases between them. The CDR3 sequence is 14 residues long. Germline lookup yields CDR1 LGHNA and CDR2 YSLEER. Here the CDR3 reads CASSQSGGAGGYTF. The CDR3 nucleotides read TGCGCCAGCAGCCAATCGGGGGGCGCCGGTGGCTACACCTTC.

The chain links TRBV15 to TRBJ2-5; D remains ambiguous. V was pared by 6 bases and J by 5 bases, with 10 bases between. The CDR3 contains 12 residues. Germline V gene lookup returns CDR1 LNHNV and CDR2 YYDKDF (reference sequence). CDR3 amino acids: CATSTGWETQYF. The CDR3 region has the DNA TGTGCCACCAGTACTGGGTGGGAGACCCAGTACTTC.

This chain connects TRBV7-3 to TRBJ1-1, with a possible D match to TRBD1 (5 bases). Trimming pared 3 bases from V and 4 bases from J, leaving 9 bases between. Germline V gives CDR1 SGHTA, CDR2 FQGTGA. The CDR3 covers 13 residues. CDR3 amino acids: CASSLGGGTEAFF. The CDR3 DNA is TGTGCCAGCAGCTTGGGGGGAGGCACTGAAGCTTTCTTT.

The rearrangement joins TRBV27 to TRBJ2-4; TRBD2 aligns across 9 bases. The germline V gene encodes CDR1 MNHEY and CDR2 SMNVEV (reference sequence). After removal of 3 bases from V and 6 bases from J, the junction contained 6 bases not matched to a gene. The CDR3 runs 15 residues. The CDR3 protein is CASSFERSGRNIQYF. DNA for the CDR3: TGTGCCAGCAGTTTTGAACGTAGCGGGAGAAACATTCAGTACTTC.

This chain uses TRBV7-2 with TRBJ2-2, with D maybe TRBD1 (6 bases). This CDR3 has 14 residues. Trimming left V 5 bases short and J 4 bases short, with 11 bases between. The germline gives CDR1 SGHTA, CDR2 FQGNSA. This CDR3 reads CASSLNRATGELFF. The CDR3 nucleotides read TGTGCCAGCAGCCTAAACAGGGCCACCGGGGAGCTGTTTTTT.

This chain links TRBV6-5 with TRBJ1-1; no firm D call. V dropped 0 bases and J dropped 1 base, with 3 bases sitting between them. Per germline, CDR1 MNHEY and CDR2 SVGAGI. The CDR3 spans 13 residues. In DNA, the CDR3 is TGTGCCAGCAGTTACTCAAAGAACACTGAAGCTTTCTTT. Translation gives CASSYSKNTEAFF.

This chain links TRBV7-2 with TRBJ2-7; the D gene is possibly TRBD1 (5 bases). V lost 5 bases to trimming and J lost 1 base, with 12 bases between them. The length of the CDR3 is 14 residues. Germline lookup yields CDR1 SGHTA and CDR2 FQGNSA. This CDR3 reads CASSLGRQSYEQYF. DNA for the CDR3: TGTGCCAGCAGCCTGGGGCGGCAGTCCTACGAGCAGTACTTC.

The chain carries TRBV7-9 and TRBJ2-1, with D hard to call. V was trimmed by 5 bases and J by 7 bases, leaving 18 bases between them. Germline V gene data show CDR1 as SEHNR and CDR2 as FQNEAQ (reference sequence). This CDR3 is 15 amino acids long. This CDR3 is CASSNVTDPWNEQFF. Written as DNA, the CDR3 is TGTGCCAGCAGCAACGTTACGGACCCTTGGAATGAGCAGTTCTTC.

This chain links TRBV11-2 with TRBJ1-2; 8 bases agree with TRBD1. The CDR3 length is 13 residues. Unmatched junction bases numbered 6, after V lost 5 bases and J lost 7 bases. The germline V gene encodes CDR1 SGHAT and CDR2 FQNNGV. The CDR3 DNA follows: TGTGCCAGCAGCCGCGGACAGGGATTTGGCTACACCTTC. Residues: CASSRGQGFGYTF.

The chain recombines TRBV18 with TRBJ1-2; D is unclear. CDR3 length: 13 residues. Per germline, CDR1 KGHSH and CDR2 LQKENI. Trimming removed 0 bases from V and 6 bases from J, with 8 bases in between. This CDR3 is CASSPPKGDGYTF. As DNA, the CDR3 is TGTGCCAGCTCACCACCAAAAGGAGATGGCTACACCTTC.

The chain recombines TRBV29-1 with TRBJ2-1, with D unclear. Per the germline V gene, CDR1 is SQVTM and CDR2 is ANQGSEA. V was trimmed by 5 bases and J by 7 bases, leaving 6 bases between them. The CDR3 extends over 10 amino acids. CDR3 sequence reads: CSVTENEQFF. In DNA, the CDR3 is TGCAGCGTTACAGAGAATGAGCAGTTCTTC.

CDR3 DNA sequence: TGTGCCAGCAGTCCCTGGGGACTGATGAACACTGAAGCTTTCTTT. It codes for CASSPWGLMNTEAFF. V gene TRBV27 combines with J gene TRBJ1-1; D possibly corresponds to TRBD1 (5 bases). V was cut by 5 bases and J by 0 bases, with 13 bases left in between. Germline CDR1 is MNHEY and CDR2 is SMNVEV (reference sequence). This CDR3 region has 15 residues.

This clone occurred once. This rearrangement joins TRBV29-1 to TRBJ2-7; weak D call: TRBD1 (6 bases). This CDR3 is built from 11 residues. Looked up from germline, CDR1 is SQVTM and CDR2 is ANQGSEA. Trimming took off 5 bases at V and 6 bases at J, with 11 bases between the two ends. The CDR3 DNA sequence: TGCAGCGTTAATGACAGGACCGAGCAGTACTTC. Translation gives CSVNDRTEQYF.

This rearrangement joins TRBV5-5 to TRBJ2-1, with a weak D call TRBD2 (6 bases). This CDR3 is built from 12 residues. Trimming cost V 5 bases and J 6 bases, with 9 bases left between them. The germline gives CDR1 SGHKS, CDR2 YYEKEE (reference sequence). The CDR3, as DNA: TGTGCCAGCAGGATCGGGGGCAATGAGCAGTTCTTC. Its translation is CASRIGGNEQFF.

V and J are TRBV5-4 and TRBJ2-1; 8 bases line up with TRBD2. Trimming cost V 2 bases and J 6 bases; bases outside gene matches: 7. The CDR3 extends over 15 amino acids. Germline CDR1 is SGHNT and CDR2 is YYREEE (reference sequence). The CDR3 nucleotides are TGTGCCAGCAGCTTAGCGGGAGAGTTGAGCAATGAGCAGTTCTTC. Its protein is CASSLAGELSNEQFF.

This CDR3 is CAWRFPDRGRANEQFF. For the CDR3, the DNA is TGTGCCTGGAGGTTTCCCGACAGGGGGCGCGCGAATGAGCAGTTCTTC. V is TRBV30 and J is TRBJ2-1, with TRBD1 identical over 10 bases. This CDR3 is built from 16 residues. Germline V lookup: CDR1 GTSNPN, CDR2 SVGIG (reference sequence). V was clipped by 3 bases and J by 7 bases; unmatched bases: 12.

This chain links TRBV15 with TRBJ2-7; D is undetermined. Germline V gene lookup returns CDR1 LNHNV and CDR2 YYDKDF (reference sequence). Trimming took off 8 bases at V and 5 bases at J, with 13 bases between the two ends. The CDR3 is 12 amino acids. The CDR3: CATGGSGDEQYF. The DNA for the CDR3 is TGTGCCACCGGTGGGTCCGGAGACGAGCAGTACTTC.